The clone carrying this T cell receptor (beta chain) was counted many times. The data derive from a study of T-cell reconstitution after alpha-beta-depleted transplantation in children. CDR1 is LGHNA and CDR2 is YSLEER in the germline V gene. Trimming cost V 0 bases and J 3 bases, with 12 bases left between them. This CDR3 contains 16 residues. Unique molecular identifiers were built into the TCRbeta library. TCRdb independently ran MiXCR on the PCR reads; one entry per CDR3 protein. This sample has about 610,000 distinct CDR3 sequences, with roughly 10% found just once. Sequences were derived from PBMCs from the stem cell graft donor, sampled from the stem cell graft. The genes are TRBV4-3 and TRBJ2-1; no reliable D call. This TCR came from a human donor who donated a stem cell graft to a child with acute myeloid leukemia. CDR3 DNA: TGCGCCAGCAGCCAAGATGAGGTTAGCCGCTACAATGAGCAGTTCTTC. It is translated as CASSQDEVSRYNEQFF.